This T cell receptor (beta chain) comes out of a study of blood T cell repertoires in COVID-19. V lost 2 bases and J 7 bases, leaving 18 bases between the germline ends. The CDR3 covers 15 residues. The germline gives CDR1 GTSNPN, CDR2 SVGIG (reference sequence). Repertoires were generated with immunoSEQ multiplex PCR, while TCRdb's copy carries only in-frame clones and drops some. The sample lists more than 300,000 clones; about 89% were seen once. Sequencing was performed on PBMCs or T cells enriched from blood (not recorded which). This TCR was sampled from a middle-aged woman who had been exposed to COVID-19. V gene TRBV30 combines with J gene TRBJ1-5; D may be TRBD1 (5 bases). CDR3 sequence: CAWSLRGGVGQPQHF. The CDR3 nucleotides are TGTGCCTGGAGTTTGAGGGGCGGGGTAGGGCAGCCCCAGCATTTT.